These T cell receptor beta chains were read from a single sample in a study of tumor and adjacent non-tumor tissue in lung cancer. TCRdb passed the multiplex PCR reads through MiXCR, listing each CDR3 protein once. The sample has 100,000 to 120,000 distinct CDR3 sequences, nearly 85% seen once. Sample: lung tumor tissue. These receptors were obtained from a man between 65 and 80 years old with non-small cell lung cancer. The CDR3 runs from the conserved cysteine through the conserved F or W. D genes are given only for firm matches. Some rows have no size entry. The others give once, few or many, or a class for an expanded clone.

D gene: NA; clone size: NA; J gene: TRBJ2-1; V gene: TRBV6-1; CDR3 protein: CASTLRVGTGSSEQFF; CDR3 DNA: TGTGCCAGCACCCTGAGGGTGGGCACCGGGTCGAGTGAGCAGTTCTTC
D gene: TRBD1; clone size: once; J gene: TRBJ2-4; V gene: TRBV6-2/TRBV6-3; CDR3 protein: CAMSSTTGTGVYIQYF; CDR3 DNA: TGTGCCATGTCATCAACAACCGGGACAGGGGTTTACATTCAGTACTTC
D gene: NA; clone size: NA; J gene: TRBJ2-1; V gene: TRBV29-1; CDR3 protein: CSVEGLREWNEQFF; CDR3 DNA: TGCAGCGTTGAAGGATTGAGGGAGTGGAATGAGCAGTTCTTC
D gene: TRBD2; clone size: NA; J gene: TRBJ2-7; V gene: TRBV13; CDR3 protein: CASGRRGLAGANEHYF; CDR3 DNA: TGTGCCAGCGGGAGGAGGGGACTAGCGGGAGCCAACGAGCATTACTTC
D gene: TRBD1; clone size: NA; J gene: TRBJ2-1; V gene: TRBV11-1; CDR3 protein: CASLADRGTNEQFF; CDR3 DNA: TGTGCCAGCCTGGCGGACAGGGGTACTAATGAGCAGTTCTTC
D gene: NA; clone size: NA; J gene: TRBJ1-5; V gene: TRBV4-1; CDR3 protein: CASSHLPVRLYSSQPQHF; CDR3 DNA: TGCGCCAGCAGCCACCTTCCAGTCAGACTCTATAGCAGTCAGCCCCAACATTTT
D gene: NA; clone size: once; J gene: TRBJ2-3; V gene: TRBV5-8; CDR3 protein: CASNSGRSTDTQYF; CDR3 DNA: TGTGCCAGCAACTCGGGACGGAGCACAGATACGCAGTATTTT
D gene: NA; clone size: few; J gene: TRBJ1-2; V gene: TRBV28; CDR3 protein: CATENKVFPWVTF; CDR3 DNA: TGTGCCACAGAAAACAAGGTCTTCCCTTGGGTCACCTTC
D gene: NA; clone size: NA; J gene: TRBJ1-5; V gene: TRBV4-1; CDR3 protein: CASAKLLTGDSNQPHHF; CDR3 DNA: TGCGCCAGCGCCAAGTTACTGACGGGGGATAGCAATCAGCCCCACCATTTT
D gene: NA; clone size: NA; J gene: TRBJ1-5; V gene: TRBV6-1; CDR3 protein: CVSSEARTVGYSNQSQHF; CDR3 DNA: TGTGTCAGCAGTGAGGCCCGGACAGTCGGGTATAGCAATCAGTCCCAGCATTTT
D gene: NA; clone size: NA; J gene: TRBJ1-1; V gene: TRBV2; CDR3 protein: CASREVRSRTEAFF; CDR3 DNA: TGTGCCAGCCGTGAAGTCAGGAGCAGGACTGAAGCTTTCTTT
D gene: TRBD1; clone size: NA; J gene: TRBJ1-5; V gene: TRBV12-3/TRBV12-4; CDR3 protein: CASSPTGDYLGGNQPQHF; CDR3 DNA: TGTGCCAGCAGCCCGACAGGGGACTATTTAGGAGGCAATCAGCCCCAGCATTTT
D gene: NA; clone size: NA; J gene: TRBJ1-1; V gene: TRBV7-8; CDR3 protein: CPSTQGPRNTETFF; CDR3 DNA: TGTCCCAGCACCCAGGGACCTCGTAACACTGAAACTTTCTTT
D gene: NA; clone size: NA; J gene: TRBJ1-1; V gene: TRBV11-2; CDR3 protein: CPSSFGGDRTEAFF; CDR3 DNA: TGTCCCAGCAGCTTCGGCGGGGACCGGACCGAAGCTTTCTTT
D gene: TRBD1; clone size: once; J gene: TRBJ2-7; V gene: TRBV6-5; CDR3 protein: CASIYSTGAAYEQYF; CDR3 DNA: TGTGCCAGCATTTACTCGACAGGGGCTGCCTACGAGCAATACTTC
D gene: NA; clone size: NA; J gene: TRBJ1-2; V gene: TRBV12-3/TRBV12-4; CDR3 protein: CACSLTGSYGYTF; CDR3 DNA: TGTGCTTGCAGTTTGACAGGAAGCTATGGCTACACCTTC
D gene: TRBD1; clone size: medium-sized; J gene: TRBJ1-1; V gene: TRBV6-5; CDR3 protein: CASRSRQGVRAFF; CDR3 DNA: TGTGCCAGCAGATCCAGACAGGGGGTAAGGGCTTTCTTT
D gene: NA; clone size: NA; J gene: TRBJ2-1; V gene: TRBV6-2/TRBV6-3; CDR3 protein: CASSTHGSRFYNEQFF; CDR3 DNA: TGTGCCAGCAGCACTCACGGGAGCCGCTTCTACAATGAGCAGTTCTTC
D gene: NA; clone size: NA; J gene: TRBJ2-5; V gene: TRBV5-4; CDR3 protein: CAWSLGGTDGTQYF; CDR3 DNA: TGTGCCTGGAGCTTGGGTGGCACTGATGGGACCCAGTACTTC
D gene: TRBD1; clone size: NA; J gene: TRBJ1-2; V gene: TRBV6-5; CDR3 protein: CASTREMRDSLYGHTF; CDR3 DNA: TGTGCCAGCACCCGTGAAATGCGGGACAGTCTCTATGGCCATACCTTC
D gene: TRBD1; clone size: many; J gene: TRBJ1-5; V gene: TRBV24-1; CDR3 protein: CATEDTGGDQPQHF; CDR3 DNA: TGTGCCACCGAGGATACAGGGGGCGACCAGCCCCAGCATTTT
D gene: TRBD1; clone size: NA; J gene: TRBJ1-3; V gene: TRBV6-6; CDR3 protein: CASSILGQGVNTIHF; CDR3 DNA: TGTGCCAGCAGCATCTTGGGACAGGGGGTAAACACCATACATTTC
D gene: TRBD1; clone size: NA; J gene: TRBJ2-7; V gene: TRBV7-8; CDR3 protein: CDSRSRDSLHEQYF; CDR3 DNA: TGTGACAGCAGATCCCGGGACAGTCTCCACGAGCAGTACTTC
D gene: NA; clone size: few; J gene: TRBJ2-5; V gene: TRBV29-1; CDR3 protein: CSVVDFSRGIQYF; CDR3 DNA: TGTAGCGTTGTCGACTTTTCTCGAGGGATCCAGTACTTC
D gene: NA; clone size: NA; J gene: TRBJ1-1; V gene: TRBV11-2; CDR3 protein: CASNFAVSRNTEPFF; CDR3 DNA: TGTGCCAGCAACTTCGCCGTTTCAAGGAACACTGAACCTTTCTTT
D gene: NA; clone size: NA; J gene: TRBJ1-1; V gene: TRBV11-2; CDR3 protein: CARTMAGGNSEAFF; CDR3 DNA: TGTGCCAGGACTATGGCGGGGGGGAACAGTGAAGCTTTCTTT
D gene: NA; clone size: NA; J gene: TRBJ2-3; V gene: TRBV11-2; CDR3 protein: CVSSLALADTQYF; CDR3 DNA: TGTGTCAGTAGCTTAGCACTAGCAGATACGCAGTATTTT
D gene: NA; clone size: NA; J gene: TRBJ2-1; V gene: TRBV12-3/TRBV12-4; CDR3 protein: CACSFLRIYNEQFF; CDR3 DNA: TGTGCCTGCAGTTTTCTACGGATCTACAATGAGCAGTTCTTC
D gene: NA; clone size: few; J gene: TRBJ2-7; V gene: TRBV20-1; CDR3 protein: CSAFPGQSYEQYF; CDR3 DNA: TGCAGTGCATTCCCAGGGCAATCCTACGAGCAGTACTTC
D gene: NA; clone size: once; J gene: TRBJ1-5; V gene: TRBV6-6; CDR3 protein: CANNFRLGSNQPQHF; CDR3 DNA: TGTGCCAACAATTTCCGGTTGGGTAGCAATCAGCCTCAGCATTTT
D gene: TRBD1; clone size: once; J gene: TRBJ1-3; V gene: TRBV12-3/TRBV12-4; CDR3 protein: CASSGTGSSRTLYF; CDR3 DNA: TGTGCCAGTAGTGGGACAGGGTCATCGCGGACTTTATATTTT
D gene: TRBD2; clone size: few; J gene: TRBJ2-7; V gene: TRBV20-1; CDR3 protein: CSARGSGGSGAYEQYF; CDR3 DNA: TGCAGTGCTAGGGGCAGCGGGGGGTCGGGGGCCTACGAGCAGTACTTC